This is a list of T cell receptor beta chains from one sample in a study of blood T cells in healthy people across ages. TCRdb independently ran MiXCR on the 5' RACE reads; one entry per CDR3 protein. The sample lists around 1.5 million distinct CDR3 sequences, approximately 32% occurring once. Input material: blood. These TCRs come from a woman aged 30 to 39 in good health. Both conserved end residues are part of each CDR3. D genes are given only for firm matches. Clone size is given for some rows only: seen once, a few or many times, or a class if the clone is expanded.

TRBJ2-6 NA TRBV6-1 NA TGTGCCAGCAGGAGCCCGGGGCGCTCTGGGGCCAACGTCCTGACTTTC CASRSPGRSGANVLTF
TRBJ2-7 NA TRBV24-1 NA TGTGCCACCAGTGACCCCGGGGACCCCAAGCGCCCCTACGAGCAGTACTTC CATSDPGDPKRPYEQYF
TRBJ2-5 NA TRBV20-1 NA TGCAGTGCTAGAGCTAATAGCAGCAAAGGTGGAGAGACCCAGTACTTC CSARANSSKGGETQYF
TRBJ2-7 few TRBV27 NA TGTGCCAGCAGTCGACAGGGAGGGGGATACGAGCAGTACTTC CASSRQGGGYEQYF
TRBJ1-6 NA TRBV15 NA TGTGCCACCAGCCTGCCGGAGGGCCCACCCCTCCACTTT CATSLPEGPPLHF
TRBJ2-3 few TRBV15 NA TGTGCCACCAGCAGAAATACCAGGACTAGCACAGATACGCAGTATTTT CATSRNTRTSTDTQYF
TRBJ2-7 NA TRBV5-1 TRBD1 TGCGCCAGCAGCTCGGTAGGCACGGACAGGGGCTCCTACGAGCAGTACTTC CASSSVGTDRGSYEQYF
TRBJ2-5 few TRBV20-1 TRBD1 TGCAGTGCTAACGGACAGGGGAGAACTCAAGAGACCCAGTACTTC CSANGQGRTQETQYF
TRBJ2-1 NA TRBV6-1 TRBD1 TGTGCCAGCAGTGAAGATGGGACAGGGATCTACAATGAGCAGTTCTTC CASSEDGTGIYNEQFF
TRBJ2-2 few TRBV5-1 TRBD2 TGCGCCAGCAGCTTGGCTAGCGGGACCGTCGGCACCGGGGAGCTGTTTTTT CASSLASGTVGTGELFF
TRBJ2-5 few TRBV29-1 TRBD2 TGCAGCGTTCTTAGTGGGGGGGGAGAGACCCAGTACTTC CSVLSGGGETQYF
TRBJ1-1 few TRBV10-1 NA TGCGCCAGCAGTGAACTGGGGGCCACTGAAGCTTTCTTT CASSELGATEAFF
TRBJ2-7 once TRBV7-9 TRBD2 TGTGCCAGCAGCTTAAGGCTAGCGGGAGTCGAAGGAGATGAGCAGTACTTC CASSLRLAGVEGDEQYF
TRBJ2-7 NA TRBV7-9 NA TGTGCCAGCAGCTTAGAAGGGTCGGCCTCCTACGAGCAGTACTTC CASSLEGSASYEQYF
TRBJ2-1 few TRBV3-1 TRBD2 TGTGCCAGCAGCCCCCCAAGCGGGAGGGATAGGAATGAGCAGTTCTTC CASSPPSGRDRNEQFF
TRBJ1-1 NA TRBV10-3 NA TGTGCCATCAGTGAACGGATAAGCATGAACACTGAAGCTTTCTTT CAISERISMNTEAFF
TRBJ2-7 NA TRBV20-1 TRBD1 TGCAGTGCTAGACCACAGGGGGCCCGGTGGTACGAGCAGTACTTC CSARPQGARWYEQYF
TRBJ1-2 many TRBV20-1 NA TGCAGTGCTAGAGAAGGGACAACGAATGGCTACACCTTC CSAREGTTNGYTF
TRBJ2-7 many TRBV12-3/TRBV12-4 NA TGTGCCAGCAGTTTTAGTTCATTCGAGCAGTACTTC CASSFSSFEQYF
TRBJ2-1 NA TRBV11-3 NA TGTGCCAGCAGCTTAGAGAACTACAACAATGAGCAGTTCTTC CASSLENYNNEQFF
TRBJ2-7 few TRBV20-1 TRBD1 TGCAGTGCTGGGACAGGCGAAACCTACGAGCAGTACTTC CSAGTGETYEQYF
TRBJ1-6 NA TRBV20-1 NA TGCAGTGCTAGAGATCTTCGACACCAGGACCCACCCCTCCACTTT CSARDLRHQDPPLHF
TRBJ2-1 NA TRBV28 NA TGTGCCAGCAGTTTGGACAAAGAAGAGCAGTTCTTC CASSLDKEEQFF
TRBJ2-7 NA TRBV24-1 NA TGTGCCACCAGTGATTTTGCTGGCGTTCAGTACTTC CATSDFAGVQYF
TRBJ2-5 NA TRBV5-1 NA TGTGCCAGCAGCCAAGGGGCAGGGCCACAAGGGACCCAGTACTTC CASSQGAGPQGTQYF
TRBJ1-5 NA TRBV6-2/TRBV6-3 NA TGTGCCAGCAGCGGCCGTTTCAATCAGCCACAGCATTTT CASSGRFNQPQHF
TRBJ1-1 NA TRBV5-5 TRBD1 TGTGCCAGCAGCTTGATGCAGGGGGCTTGGACTTTCTTT CASSLMQGAWTFF
TRBJ2-7 few TRBV9 TRBD1 TGTGCCAGCAGCGTAGAGGGACAGGGGAGCTCCTACGAGCAGTACTTC CASSVEGQGSSYEQYF
TRBJ2-7 NA TRBV20-1 NA TGCAGTGCTAGCCGCCCCAGCCTTGTGGACTCCTACGAGCAGTACTTC CSASRPSLVDSYEQYF
TRBJ2-1 many TRBV21-1 NA TGTGCCAGCAGAGACGGGGCCTACAATGAGCAGTTCTTC CASRDGAYNEQFF
TRBJ2-7 many TRBV20-1 NA TGCAGTGCTAGTGCCCCAGGCCTTCACTACGAGCAGTACTTC CSASAPGLHYEQYF